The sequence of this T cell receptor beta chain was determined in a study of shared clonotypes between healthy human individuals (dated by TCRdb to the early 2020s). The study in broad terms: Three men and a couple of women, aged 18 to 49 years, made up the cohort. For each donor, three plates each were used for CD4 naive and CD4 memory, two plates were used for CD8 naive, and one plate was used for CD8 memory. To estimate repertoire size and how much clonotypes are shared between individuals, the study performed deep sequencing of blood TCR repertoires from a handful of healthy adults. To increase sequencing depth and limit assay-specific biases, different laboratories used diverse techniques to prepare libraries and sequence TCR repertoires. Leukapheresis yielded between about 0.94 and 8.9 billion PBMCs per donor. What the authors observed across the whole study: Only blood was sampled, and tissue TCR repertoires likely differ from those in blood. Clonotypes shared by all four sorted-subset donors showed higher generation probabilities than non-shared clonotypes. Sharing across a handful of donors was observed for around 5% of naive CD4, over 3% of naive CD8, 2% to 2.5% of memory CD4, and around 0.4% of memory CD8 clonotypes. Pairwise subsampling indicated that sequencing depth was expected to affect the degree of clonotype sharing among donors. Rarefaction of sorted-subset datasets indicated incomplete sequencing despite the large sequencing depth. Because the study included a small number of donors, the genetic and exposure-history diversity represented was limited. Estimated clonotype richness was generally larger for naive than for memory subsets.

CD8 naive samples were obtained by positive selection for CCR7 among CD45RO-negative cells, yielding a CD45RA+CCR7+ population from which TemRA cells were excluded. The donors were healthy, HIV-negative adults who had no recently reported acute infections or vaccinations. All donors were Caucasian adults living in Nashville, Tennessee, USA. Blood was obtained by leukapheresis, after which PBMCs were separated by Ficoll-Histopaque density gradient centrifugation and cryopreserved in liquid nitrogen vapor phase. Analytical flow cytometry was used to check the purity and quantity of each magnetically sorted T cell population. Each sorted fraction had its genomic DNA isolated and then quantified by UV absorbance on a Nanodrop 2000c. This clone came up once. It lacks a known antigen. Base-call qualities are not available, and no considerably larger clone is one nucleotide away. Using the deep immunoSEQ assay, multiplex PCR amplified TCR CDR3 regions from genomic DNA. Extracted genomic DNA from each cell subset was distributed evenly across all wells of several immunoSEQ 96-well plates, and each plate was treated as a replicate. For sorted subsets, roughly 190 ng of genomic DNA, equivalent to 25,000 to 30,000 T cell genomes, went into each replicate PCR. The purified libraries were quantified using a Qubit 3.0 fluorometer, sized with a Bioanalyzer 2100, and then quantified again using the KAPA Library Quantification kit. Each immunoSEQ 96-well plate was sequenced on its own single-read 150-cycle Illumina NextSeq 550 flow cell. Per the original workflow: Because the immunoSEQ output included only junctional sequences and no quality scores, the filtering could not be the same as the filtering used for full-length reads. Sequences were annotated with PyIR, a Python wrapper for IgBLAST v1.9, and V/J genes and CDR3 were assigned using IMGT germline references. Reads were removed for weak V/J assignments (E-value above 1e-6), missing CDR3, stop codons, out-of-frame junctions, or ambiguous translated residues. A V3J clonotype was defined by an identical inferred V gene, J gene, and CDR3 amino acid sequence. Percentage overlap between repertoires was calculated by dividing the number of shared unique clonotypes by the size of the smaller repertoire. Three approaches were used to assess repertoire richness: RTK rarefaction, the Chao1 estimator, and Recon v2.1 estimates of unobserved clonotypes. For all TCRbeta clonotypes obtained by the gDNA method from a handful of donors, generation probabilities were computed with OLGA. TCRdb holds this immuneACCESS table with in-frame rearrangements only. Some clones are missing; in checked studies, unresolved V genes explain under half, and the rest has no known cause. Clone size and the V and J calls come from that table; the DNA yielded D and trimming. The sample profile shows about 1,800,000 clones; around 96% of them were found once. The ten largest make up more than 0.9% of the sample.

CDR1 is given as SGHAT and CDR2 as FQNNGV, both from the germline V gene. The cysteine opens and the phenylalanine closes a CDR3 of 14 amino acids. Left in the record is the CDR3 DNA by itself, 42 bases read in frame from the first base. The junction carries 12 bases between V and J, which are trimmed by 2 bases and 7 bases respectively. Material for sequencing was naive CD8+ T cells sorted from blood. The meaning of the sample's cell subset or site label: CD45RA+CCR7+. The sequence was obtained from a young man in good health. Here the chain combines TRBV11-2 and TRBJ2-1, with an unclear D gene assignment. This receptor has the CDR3 CASSLIAGLNEQFF. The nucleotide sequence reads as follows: TGTGCCAGCAGCTTAATAGCAGGTCTGAATGAGCAGTTCTTC.